A single sample is the source of the 25 T cell receptor beta chains below, sequenced in a study of blood T cell repertoires in COVID-19. This table comes from immunoSEQ multiplex PCR, and its TCRdb copy is limited to in-frame clones, with some not included. The sample lists 110,000 to 150,000 clones, around 77% occurring once. Sample: peripheral blood. Receptors originate from a man between 45 and 60 years old with active or convalescent COVID-19.

In this sample, this clone turned up a few times. V and J are TRBV30 and TRBJ1-2, with D unresolved. V was trimmed by 2 bases and J by 6 bases, leaving 10 bases between them. The CDR3 has 12 residues. CDR1 and CDR2 (germline): GTSNPN, SVGIG (reference sequence). Here the CDR3 reads CAWSLRADGYTF. CDR3 DNA sequence: TGTGCCTGGAGTTTGAGGGCGGATGGCTACACCTTC.

This sequence joins TRBV21-1 and TRBJ2-7; no check of the table's D call, TRBD2, against the DNA was made. TRBV21-1 is noted as a pseudogene. This CDR3 has 16 residues. The CDR3 DNA sequence: TGTGCCAGCAGCCCCCGGGAGTGGAGCGGAGCCTACGAGCAGTACTTC. As protein: CASSPREWSGAYEQYF.

The rearrangement joins TRBV6-5 to TRBJ2-1, with 7 bases identical to TRBD1. This CDR3 spans 15 amino acids. Germline CDR1 is MNHEY and CDR2 is SVGAGI. Germline trimming cut 6 bases from V and 8 bases from J; bases unmatched to any gene: 13. The CDR3 spells CASRLPGQPMYEQFF. The CDR3 coding sequence is TGTGCCAGCAGGCTACCGGGACAGCCTATGTATGAGCAGTTCTTC.

A single count supports this clone. The CDR3 DNA reads as TGCGCCAGCAGTGATAGTAGCGGGAGCCACGAGCAGTACTTC. Amino acids: CASSDSSGSHEQYF. The V call is TRBV10-1, the J call TRBJ2-7, with 9 bases aligning to TRBD2. Germline assignment: CDR1 WNHNN and CDR2 SYGVQD (reference sequence). The trim removed 3 bases at V and 5 bases at J, leaving 5 bases unmatched. The CDR3 totals 14 residues.

V and J are TRBV5-1 and TRBJ2-1, with 10 nucleotides matching TRBD2. This CDR3 contains 15 residues. Germline CDR1 reads SGHRS; CDR2 reads YFSETQ. V gave up 1 base and J gave up 8 bases; unmatched junction bases: 6. CDR3 amino acids: CASSLSASGSYEQFF. Here the CDR3 DNA reads TGCGCCAGCAGCTTGTCAGCTAGCGGGAGCTATGAGCAGTTCTTC.

The chain recombines TRBV13 with TRBJ2-7; D is ambiguous. From germline, CDR1 is PRHDT and CDR2 FYEKMQ (reference sequence). The CDR3 extends over 11 amino acids. Trimming pared 5 bases from V and 3 bases from J, leaving 5 bases between. CDR3 nucleotide sequence: TGTGCCAGCAGCACTCTCTACGAGCAGTACTTC. Translation: CASSTLYEQYF.

The chain employs TRBV27 and TRBJ2-7; a possible D gene is TRBD1 (6 bases). The CDR3 consists of 14 residues. Germline V gene lookup returns CDR1 MNHEY and CDR2 SMNVEV (reference sequence). V was shortened by 3 bases and J by 9 bases, with 18 bases between the two germline ends. The DNA of the CDR3 is TGTGCCAGCAGTTTTTTCCCAGGGGAAGGTGCGCAGTACTTC. This translates into CASSFFPGEGAQYF.

The genes are TRBV5-1 and TRBJ1-1; 7 bases agree with TRBD1. V was clipped by 2 bases and J by 5 bases; unmatched bases: 12. Germline V lookup: CDR1 SGHRS, CDR2 YFSETQ. The CDR3 has 16 amino acids. CDR3 loop: CASSFSTNPRGTEAFF. The CDR3 nucleotides are TGCGCCAGCAGCTTCTCAACAAACCCCAGGGGGACTGAAGCTTTCTTT.

The gene calls are TRBV10-3 and TRBJ1-5; the match to TRBD1 covers 9 bases. In germline, CDR1 is ENHRY, CDR2 SYGVKD. V shed 8 bases, J shed 4 bases, and the junction held 9 bases outside the gene matches. The CDR3 loop spans 15 amino acids. The CDR3 sequence is CAISSGQGRNQPQHF. CDR3 nucleotide sequence: TGTGCCATCTCCTCGGGACAGGGTCGGAATCAGCCCCAGCATTTT.

This clone was seen many times. The chain has TRBV19 and TRBJ2-1; D is ambiguous. Trimming took 4 bases from V and 8 from J, leaving 15 bases between them. CDR1 and CDR2 from the germline V gene are LNHDA and SQIVND (reference sequence). The length of the CDR3 is 14 residues. CDR3 DNA: TGTGCCAGTAGTAAGAGGTCCGAATTCGATGAGCAGTTCTTC. Translating gives CASSKRSEFDEQFF.

This chain joins TRBV3-1 (or the pseudogene TRBV3-2) and TRBJ2-5; the match to TRBD2 covers 12 bases. Trimming cost V 5 bases and J 5 bases; bases outside gene matches: 6. The germline V gene encodes CDR1 LGHDT and CDR2 YNNKEL (reference sequence). The CDR3 loop spans 15 amino acids. This chain's CDR3 is CASSRLAGDGETQYF. For the CDR3, the DNA is TGTGCCAGCAGCAGACTAGCGGGAGACGGGGAGACCCAGTACTTC.

The chain is built from TRBV4-2 and TRBJ1-6; D is unresolved. This CDR3 is built from 14 residues. The germline gives CDR1 LGHNA, CDR2 YNFKEQ. V was pared by 5 bases and J by 2 bases, with 7 bases between. CDR3 amino acids: CASSSGTYNSPLHF. In nucleotides, the CDR3 is TGTGCCAGCAGCTCCGGGACCTATAATTCACCCCTCCACTTT.

This rearrangement joins TRBV29-1 to TRBJ2-1; weak D call: TRBD2 (6 bases). Trimming removed 7 bases at V and 6 bases at J, with 19 bases between. The CDR3 runs to 14 residues. The germline V gene encodes CDR1 SQVTM and CDR2 ANQGSEA. The CDR3 spells CSASLSGESNEQFF. The CDR3 coding sequence is TGCAGCGCCAGTTTATCGGGAGAAAGCAATGAGCAGTTCTTC.

V usage is TRBV19 and J usage is TRBJ1-5; TRBD1 might be the D (5 bases). Germline V gene data show CDR1 as LNHDA and CDR2 as SQIVND (reference sequence). Trimming pared 1 base from V and 5 bases from J, leaving 6 bases between. This CDR3 comprises 13 residues. The CDR3 loop is CASSIGTYQPQHF. The CDR3 DNA sequence: TGTGCCAGTAGTATAGGGACATATCAGCCCCAGCATTTT.

The gene calls are TRBV4-1 and TRBJ2-1, with TRBD2 matching over 8 bases. CDR1 and CDR2 from the germline V gene are MGHRA and YSYEKL. V lost 0 bases, J lost 15 bases, and 10 bases stayed unmatched. The CDR3 consists of 14 residues. CDR3 coding DNA: TGCGCCAGCAGCCAAGATCTAACCAGCGGGAGTCCGTTCTTC. It yields the protein CASSQDLTSGSPFF.

The V and J genes are TRBV7-9 and TRBJ2-1; no firm D call. V was shortened by 1 base and J by 5 bases, with 15 bases between the two germline ends. Germline loops: CDR1 SEHNR, CDR2 FQNEAQ (reference sequence). CDR3 size: 16 residues. The DNA for the CDR3 is TGTGCCAGCAGCTTAGAGGCCCTACTACTTAACAATGAGCAGTTCTTC. Translating it yields CASSLEALLLNNEQFF.

The rearrangement links TRBV30 to TRBJ1-5; possible D gene TRBD1, 6 bases. Trimming took 5 bases from V and 1 from J, leaving 12 bases between them. CDR3 size: 14 residues. CDR1 and CDR2 (germline): GTSNPN, SVGIG (reference sequence). CDR3 amino acids: CAWHTGHSNQPQHF. The CDR3 DNA sequence: TGTGCCTGGCATACAGGGCACAGCAATCAGCCCCAGCATTTT.

The genes are TRBV7-2 and TRBJ2-1; 9 nucleotides align to TRBD2. V trimming: 5 bases; J trimming: 3 bases; junction bases outside the gene matches: 2. The CDR3 is 14 amino acids. Per the germline V gene, CDR1 is SGHTA and CDR2 is FQGNSA. This CDR3 reads CASSRLADYNEQFF. CDR3 in DNA: TGTGCCAGCAGCAGACTAGCGGACTACAATGAGCAGTTCTTC.

The V gene is TRBV28, the J gene TRBJ2-5; 7 nucleotides agree with TRBD1. Germline V gene data show CDR1 as MDHEN and CDR2 as SYDVKM. With 4 bases clipped from V and 4 bases from J, the junction kept 9 bases outside the gene matches. This CDR3 is built from 15 residues. The CDR3 spells CASSSVGDRRETQYF. DNA of the CDR3: TGTGCCAGCAGTTCCGTAGGGGACAGAAGAGAGACCCAGTACTTC.

The chain recombines TRBV15 with TRBJ2-5; weak D call: TRBD1 (5 bases). This CDR3 is 15 amino acids long. Germline V gene sequence: CDR1 LNHNV, CDR2 YYDKDF (reference sequence). Deletions cut 0 bases from V and 5 bases from J, with 13 bases between. The CDR3 DNA sequence: TGTGCCACCAGCAGAGATTCGTCAGGGCTTGAGACCCAGTACTTC. Residues: CATSRDSSGLETQYF.

The V and J genes are TRBV7-3 and TRBJ2-3; perhaps TRBD1 as D (7 bases). This CDR3 has 15 amino acids. V was clipped by 5 bases and J by 2 bases, with 14 bases between them. Looked up from germline, CDR1 is SGHTA and CDR2 is FQGTGA. The CDR3, as DNA: TGTGCCAGCAGCATTCAGGGGGGAAACACAGATACGCAGTATTTT. This encodes CASSIQGGNTDTQYF.

The gene calls are TRBV2 and TRBJ2-2; D is ambiguous. Germline CDR1 is SNHLY and CDR2 is FYNNEI. V lost 7 bases and J lost 2, with 8 bases in between. This CDR3 region has 13 residues. This chain's CDR3 is CASNNPNTGELFF. The CDR3 DNA sequence: TGTGCCAGCAATAATCCCAACACCGGGGAGCTGTTTTTT.

The chain carries TRBV27 and TRBJ2-3; 9 bases fit TRBD2. Germline-derived CDR1 and CDR2 are MNHEY and SMNVEV (reference sequence). V was clipped by 1 base and J by 5 bases; unmatched bases: 4. This CDR3 comprises 15 residues. The CDR3 protein is CASSLWREGQDTQYF. The CDR3, as DNA: TGTGCCAGCAGTTTATGGCGGGAGGGTCAAGATACGCAGTATTTT.

V usage is TRBV5-1 and J usage is TRBJ1-1, with unresolved D. Germline assignment: CDR1 SGHRS and CDR2 YFSETQ. V was cut by 0 bases and J by 5 bases, with 11 bases left in between. The CDR3 is made up of 14 amino acids. The CDR3 nucleotides read TGCGCCAGCAGCTTGGACAGATGGAATACTGAAGCTTTCTTT. This sequence encodes CASSLDRWNTEAFF.

The rearrangement uses TRBV3-1 (or the pseudogene TRBV3-2) and TRBJ1-1; no clear D gene. Per the germline V gene, CDR1 is LGHDT and CDR2 is YNNKEL (reference sequence). The CDR3 length is 12 residues. Trimming stripped 4 bases from V and 1 base from J, with 4 bases between. CDR3 in DNA: TGTGCCAGCAGCCCCAGGAACACTGAAGCTTTCTTT. Translating gives CASSPRNTEAFF.